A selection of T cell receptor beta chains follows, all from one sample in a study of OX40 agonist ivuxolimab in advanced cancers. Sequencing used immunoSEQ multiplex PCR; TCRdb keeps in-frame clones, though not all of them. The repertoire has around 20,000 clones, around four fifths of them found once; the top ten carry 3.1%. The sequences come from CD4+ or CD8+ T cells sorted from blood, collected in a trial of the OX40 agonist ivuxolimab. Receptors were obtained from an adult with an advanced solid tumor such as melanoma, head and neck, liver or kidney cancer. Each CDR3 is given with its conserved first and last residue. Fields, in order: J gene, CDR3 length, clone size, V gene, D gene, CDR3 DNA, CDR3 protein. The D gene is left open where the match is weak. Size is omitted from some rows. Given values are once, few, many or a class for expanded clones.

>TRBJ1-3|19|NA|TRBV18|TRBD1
TGTGCCAGCTCACCCTCCATTGGGGGACAGGCGGTCTCTGGAAACACCATATATTTT
CASSPSIGGQAVSGNTIYF
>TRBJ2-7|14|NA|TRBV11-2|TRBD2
TGTGCCAGCAGCCAAGCGGGGGGGCTGGGAGAGCAGTACTTC
CASSQAGGLGEQYF
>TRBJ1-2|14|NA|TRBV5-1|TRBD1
TGCGCCAGCAGCATTTACAGGGGGCTTTCTGGCTACACCTTC
CASSIYRGLSGYTF
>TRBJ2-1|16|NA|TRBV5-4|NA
TGTGCCAGCAGCCGTTTCATGGGGAGAGACTACAATGAGCAGTTCTTC
CASSRFMGRDYNEQFF
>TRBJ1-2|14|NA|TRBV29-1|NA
TGCAGCGTTGAAAGAGGGGTGGAAAACTATGGCTACACCTTC
CSVERGVENYGYTF
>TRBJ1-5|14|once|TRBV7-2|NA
TGTGCCAGCAGCTTAACGAATAGCAATCAGCCCCAGCATTTT
CASSLTNSNQPQHF
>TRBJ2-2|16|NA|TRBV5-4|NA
TGTGCCAGCAGCTTTCCGGGACCGCCTGACACCGGGGAGCTGTTTTTT
CASSFPGPPDTGELFF
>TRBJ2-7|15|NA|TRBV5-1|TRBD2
TGCGCCAGCAGCTTAGCCGGGACTAGGGCCTACGAGCAGTACTTC
CASSLAGTRAYEQYF
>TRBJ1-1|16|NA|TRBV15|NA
TGTGCCACCAGCAGGGCGGACATATTCCTGAACACTGAAGCTTTCTTT
CATSRADIFLNTEAFF
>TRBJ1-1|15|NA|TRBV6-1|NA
TGTGCCAGCAGTGGAATGGATCCACTAATCGCTGAAGCTTTCTTT
CASSGMDPLIAEAFF
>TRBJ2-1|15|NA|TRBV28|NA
TGTGCCAGCAGTTTGAGGGGTCAGGGCGAGAGTGAGCAGTTCTTC
CASSLRGQGESEQFF
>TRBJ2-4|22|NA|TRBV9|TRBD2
TGTGCCAGCAGCGTATTTGATTATGGTGAGGGAGGGGCCGGGTTAGCCAAAAACATTCAGTACTTC
CASSVFDYGEGGAGLAKNIQYF
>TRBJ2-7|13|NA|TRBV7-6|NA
TGTGCCAGCAGCTCCAGGGGTCGGTACGAGCAGTACTTC
CASSSRGRYEQYF
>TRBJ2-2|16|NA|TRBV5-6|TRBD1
TGTGCCAGCAGCTTATACAGGGGCACTAACACCGGGGAGCTGTTTTTT
CASSLYRGTNTGELFF
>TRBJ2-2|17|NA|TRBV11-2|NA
TGTGCCAGCAGCCCAACGATATTAGCGGCGAACACCGGGGAGCTGTTTTTT
CASSPTILAANTGELFF
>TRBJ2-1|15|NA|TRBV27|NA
TGTGCCAGCAGTGGCGGGACATTTTTAAAGGATGAGCAGTTCTTC
CASSGGTFLKDEQFF
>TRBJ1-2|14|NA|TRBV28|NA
TGTGCCAGCAGTTTCTACCGGGGTCCCTATGGCTACACCTTC
CASSFYRGPYGYTF
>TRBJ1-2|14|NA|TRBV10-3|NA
TGTGCCATCGGGAGTAGGGGCAGCGGCTATGGCTACACCTTC
CAIGSRGSGYGYTF
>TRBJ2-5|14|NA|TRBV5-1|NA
TGCGCCAGCAGCTCTGGGGGGATTCAAGAGACCCAGTACTTC
CASSSGGIQETQYF
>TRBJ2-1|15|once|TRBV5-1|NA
TGCGCCAGCACCGAGATAGGGACTTTCCCCACGGCCCAGTTCTTC
CASTEIGTFPTAQFF
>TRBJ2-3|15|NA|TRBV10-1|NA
TGCGCCAGCAGTGATTCGACAGGATCCACAGATACGCAGTATTTT
CASSDSTGSTDTQYF
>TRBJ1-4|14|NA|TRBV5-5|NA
TGTGCCAGCAGCTTGATTGGGATTAATGAAAAACTGTTTTTT
CASSLIGINEKLFF
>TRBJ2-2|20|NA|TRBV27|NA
TGTGCCAGCAGTTTATCTCGTCCGGGACACATTAACGCGAACACCGGGGAGCTGTTTTTT
CASSLSRPGHINANTGELFF
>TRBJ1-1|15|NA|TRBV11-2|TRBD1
TGTGCCAGCAGCGCGAGGGACAGGGGGCGTACTGAAGCTTTCTTT
CASSARDRGRTEAFF
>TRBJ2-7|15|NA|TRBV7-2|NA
TGTGCCAGCAGCTTAGATATACAGGTCGGCTACGAGCAGTACTTC
CASSLDIQVGYEQYF
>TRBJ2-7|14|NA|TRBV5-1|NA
TGCGCCAGCAGCTTGGCCGCGGAAGCCTACGAGCAGTACTTC
CASSLAAEAYEQYF
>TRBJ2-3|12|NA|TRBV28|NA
TGTGCCAGCAGTTTCCCTACAGATACGCAGTATTTT
CASSFPTDTQYF
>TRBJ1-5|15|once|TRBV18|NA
TGTGCCAGCTCACCCTTAGCGGCTAGCAATCAGCCCCAGCATTTT
CASSPLAASNQPQHF
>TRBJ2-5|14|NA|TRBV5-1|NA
TGCGCCAGCAGCTTGCAGCCAGGGCAAGAGACCCAGTACTTC
CASSLQPGQETQYF
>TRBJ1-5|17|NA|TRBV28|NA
TGTGCCAGCAGTCCCCTAGGGCAGGGTGCCAGCGATCAGCCCCAGCATTTT
CASSPLGQGASDQPQHF
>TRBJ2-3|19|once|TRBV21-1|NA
TGTGCCAGCAGCAAAGGGGGCGGGAGGGCCCTTGTGAGCACAGATACGCAGTATTTT
CASSKGGGRALVSTDTQYF
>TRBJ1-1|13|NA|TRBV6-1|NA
TGTGCCAGCAGTGAGAGGGGCGACACTGAAGCTTTCTTT
CASSERGDTEAFF
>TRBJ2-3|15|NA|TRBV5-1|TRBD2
TGCGCCAGCAGCTTTGCGGGAGGAGGTACAGATACGCAGTATTTT
CASSFAGGGTDTQYF
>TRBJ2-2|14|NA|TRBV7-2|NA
TGTGCCAGCAGCTTTAACTGGAACACCGGGGAGCTGTTTTTT
CASSFNWNTGELFF
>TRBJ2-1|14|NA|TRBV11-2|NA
TGTGCCAGCAGCCCCCAGCGGAACTACAATGAGCAGTTCTTC
CASSPQRNYNEQFF
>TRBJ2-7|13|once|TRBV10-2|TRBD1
TGCGCCAGCACTGGACAGGGCCTTTACGAGCAGTACTTC
CASTGQGLYEQYF
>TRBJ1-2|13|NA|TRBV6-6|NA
TGTGCCAGCAAACTTACAGGCGACTATGGCTACACCTTC
CASKLTGDYGYTF
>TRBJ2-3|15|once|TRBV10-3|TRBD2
TGTGCCACTGGGACTAGCGGGGGGGCCCTCGATACGCAGTATTTT
CATGTSGGALDTQYF
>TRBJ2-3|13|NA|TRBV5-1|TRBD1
TGCGCCAGCAGCGAGACAGGGTCAGATACGCAGTATTTT
CASSETGSDTQYF
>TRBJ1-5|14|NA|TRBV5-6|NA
TGTGCCAGCAGCTCCCCTCGCAAAAATCAGCCCCAGCATTTT
CASSSPRKNQPQHF
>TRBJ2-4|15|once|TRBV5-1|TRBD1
TGCGCCAGCAGCTCAGGGGGCTTGAGTCAAAACATTCAGTACTTC
CASSSGGLSQNIQYF
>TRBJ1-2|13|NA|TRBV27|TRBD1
TGTGCCAGCAGTCGACAGGGATTGGATGGCTACACCTTC
CASSRQGLDGYTF
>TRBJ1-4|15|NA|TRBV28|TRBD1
TGTGCCAGCAATACAATGACAGGGGTAATGGAAAAACTGTTTTTT
CASNTMTGVMEKLFF
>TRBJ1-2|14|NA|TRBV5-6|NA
TGTGCCAGCAGCGTGGAGGGGGTAAAGTATGGCTACACCTTC
CASSVEGVKYGYTF
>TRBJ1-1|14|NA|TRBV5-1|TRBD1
TGCGCCAGCATGGGGGACAGGGGGCTGACTGAAGCTTTCTTT
CASMGDRGLTEAFF
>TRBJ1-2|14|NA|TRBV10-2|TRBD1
TGCGCCAGCAGAGAGGGACAGGGCGACTATGGCTACACCTTC
CASREGQGDYGYTF
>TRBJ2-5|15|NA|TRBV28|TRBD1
TGTGCCAGCACTCTTTTTAGGACAGGAGAGCAGACCCAGTACTTC
CASTLFRTGEQTQYF
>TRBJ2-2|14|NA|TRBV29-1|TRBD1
TGCAGCGTTGAACATAACCAGGGGGCAGGGGAGCTGTTTTTT
CSVEHNQGAGELFF
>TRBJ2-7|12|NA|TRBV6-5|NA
TGTGCCAGCAGTGCTAGTCTCTACGAGCAGTACTTC
CASSASLYEQYF
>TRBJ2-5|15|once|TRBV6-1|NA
TGTGCCAGCAGTCAACAGGACTACATCCAAGAGACCCAGTACTTC
CASSQQDYIQETQYF
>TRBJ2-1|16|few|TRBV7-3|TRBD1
TGTGCCAGCAGCCTCCTCCCGGGACAGGGGGCCGATGAGCAGTTCTTC
CASSLLPGQGADEQFF
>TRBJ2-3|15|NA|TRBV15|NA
TGTGCCACCAGCAGCCCCCTTGGCGTCACAGATACGCAGTATTTT
CATSSPLGVTDTQYF